The 15 T cell receptor beta chains in this list originate from one sample, sequenced in a study of cytomegalovirus exposure and HLA in healthy donors (dated by TCRdb to 2016 to 2017). The protocol used for the library was the immunoSEQ multiplex PCR assay. A mixture of 60 forward primers for TCR Vbeta segments and 13 reverse primers for TCR Jbeta segments was used in the multiplex PCR. The source is immuneACCESS, and TCRdb retained only in-frame sequences with V and J called. Part of the clones is not carried over; for the studies checked, unresolved V genes explain less than half of this, and the remainder is unexplained. Recorded for this sample are under 250,000 clones; almost 80% of them occurred a single time. Jointly, the top ten make up 3.8% of the sample. Source material: PBMCs. Receptors were obtained from a male donor in good health and CMV-seronegative.

CDR3 bases: TGTGCCAGTATTGGGTCGCGGAAGGACACTGAAGCTTTCTTT. It codes for CASIGSRKDTEAFF. This rearrangement joins TRBV19 to TRBJ1-1; D is unclear. V was shortened by 7 bases and J by 3 bases, with 15 bases between the two germline ends. The CDR3 totals 14 residues. From germline, CDR1 is LNHDA and CDR2 SQIVND (reference sequence).

As regards this clone: As the CDR3 is not closed by the conserved phenylalanine or tryptophan, this likely results from a read error. J is TRBJ2-7 and V is TRBV5-1; tentatively, D is TRBD1 (6 bases). The CDR3 is 14 residues long. The V end lost 4 bases, the J end lost 2 bases, and 13 bases lay between the germline ends. Looked up from germline, CDR1 is SGHRS and CDR2 is YFSETQ. CDR3 sequence reads: CASSPRDTPYEQYS. The CDR3 DNA is TGCGCCAGCAGCCCCCGGGACACACCCTACGAGCAGTACTCC.

A few counts support this clone. V is TRBV19 and J is TRBJ1-1; 7 bases line up with TRBD1. The CDR3 covers 13 residues. V lost 7 bases to trimming and J lost 3 bases; unmatched junction nucleotides: 5. Germline V CDR1 and CDR2: LNHDA, SQIVND (reference sequence). CDR3 protein: CASTRGQYTEAFF. CDR3 bases: TGTGCCAGTACCCGGGGACAGTACACTGAAGCTTTCTTT.

The chain recombines TRBV7-9 with TRBJ1-4, with D possibly TRBD1 on 5 matching bases. V lost 2 bases and J lost 5, with 18 bases in between. Germline CDR1 SEHNR, CDR2 FQNEAQ (reference sequence). The CDR3 is made up of 17 amino acids. CDR3 in DNA: TGTGCCAGCAGCTTAACCCCCCAAGGGAAGGGGAATGAAAAACTGTTTTTT. It is translated as CASSLTPQGKGNEKLFF.

CDR3: CATSGGENRGRLSDEQYF. As DNA, the CDR3 is TGTGCCACCAGCGGGGGAGAGAACAGGGGGCGTCTATCCGACGAGCAGTACTTC. V usage is TRBV15 and J usage is TRBJ2-5; TRBD1 agrees at 9 bases. Matching the DNA end better, TRBJ2-7 makes the J call doubtful. This CDR3 has 18 residues. Germline values: CDR1 LNHNV, CDR2 YYDKDF (reference sequence).

The chain has TRBV10-3 and TRBJ2-1; D ambiguous. V was trimmed by 2 bases and J by 6 bases, leaving 11 bases between them. There are 14 residues in the CDR3. Germline V gene data show CDR1 as ENHRY and CDR2 as SYGVKD. CDR3: CAISEGGAPNEQFF. The CDR3 DNA reads as TGTGCCATCAGTGAGGGCGGAGCTCCCAATGAGCAGTTCTTC.

This chain uses TRBV15 with TRBJ2-1; TRBD1 aligns across 7 bases. The CDR3 has 15 amino acids. V lost 3 bases and J lost 5; bases outside the gene matches: 7. Germline CDR1 LNHNV, CDR2 YYDKDF (reference sequence). CDR3 nucleotide sequence: TGTGCCACCAGCAGCGACAGGGTGGGGCACAATGAGCAGTTCTTC. Its protein is CATSSDRVGHNEQFF.

V and J are TRBV4-1 and TRBJ2-2; a possible D gene is TRBD2 (6 bases). Per the germline V gene, CDR1 is MGHRA and CDR2 is YSYEKL. V was clipped by 2 bases and J by 7 bases, with 17 bases between them. The CDR3 is 16 residues long. This CDR3 reads CASSQYKTRRGGELFF. Written as DNA, the CDR3 is TGCGCCAGCAGCCAATATAAAACACGGCGGGGCGGGGAGCTGTTTTTT.

V gene TRBV10-1 combines with J gene TRBJ2-7, with TRBD2 identical over 11 bases. The CDR3 loop spans 15 amino acids. The trim removed 5 bases at V and 5 bases at J, leaving 8 bases unmatched. The germline V gene encodes CDR1 WNHNN and CDR2 SYGVQD (reference sequence). The CDR3: CASSLLAGVDHEQYF. The CDR3 region has the DNA TGCGCCAGCAGTCTACTAGCGGGAGTCGACCACGAGCAGTACTTC.

The chain has TRBV6-5 and TRBJ1-1, with TRBD1 matching over 10 bases. Trimming at V came to 9 bases and at J to 0 bases, leaving 7 bases not matched to a gene. The CDR3 has 15 residues. Per the germline V gene, CDR1 is MNHEY and CDR2 is SVGAGI. CDR3 in DNA: TGTGCCAGTACCCGGGACAGGGGCATGAACACTGAAGCTTTCTTT. Its translation is CASTRDRGMNTEAFF.

V gene TRBV2 combines with J gene TRBJ2-5; 7 bases align to TRBD2. The germline gives CDR1 SNHLY, CDR2 FYNNEI. The CDR3 consists of 13 residues. J gave up 2 bases and V 10 bases, and 7 bases lay outside the gene matches. The CDR3 sequence is CATGGGPQETQYF. The CDR3 DNA reads TGTGCCACCGGGGGAGGGCCACAAGAGACCCAGTACTTC.

The chain combines TRBV5-1 with TRBJ2-1; TRBD1 might be the D (6 bases). Trimming shortened V by 6 bases and J by 0 bases, and 10 bases separated the two germline ends. From germline, CDR1 is SGHRS and CDR2 YFSETQ. This CDR3 region has 14 residues. The CDR3 bases are TGCGCCAGCACCCCGGACAGCTCCTACAATGAGCAGTTCTTC. Translating gives CASTPDSSYNEQFF.

This clone was counted between two and nine times. The J gene is TRBJ2-7, the V gene TRBV27; D gene ambiguous. Trimming stripped 7 bases from V and 3 bases from J, with 7 bases between. The CDR3 totals 11 residues. Germline values: CDR1 MNHEY, CDR2 SMNVEV (reference sequence). Here the CDR3 reads CASTRGYEQYF. As DNA, the CDR3 is TGTGCCAGCACAAGAGGCTACGAGCAGTACTTC.

As for this clone: A read error may produce the germline difference seen at one junction end. This chain joins TRBV2 and TRBJ2-7; D is perhaps TRBD2 (5 bases). In germline, CDR1 is SNHLY, CDR2 FYNNEI. The CDR3 spans 13 residues. CDR3 nucleotides: TGTGCCACCCGGACTTTGAGTCCCTACCAGCAGTACTTC. It yields the protein CATRTLSPYQQYF.

This clone was counted only a few times. This chain joins TRBV6-1 and TRBJ2-7; 9 nucleotides align to TRBD2. This CDR3 spans 13 amino acids. V lost 7 bases, J lost 5 bases, and 6 bases stayed unmatched. CDR1 and CDR2 (germline): MNHNS, SASEGT. CDR3 protein: CASNLAGSDEQYF. The CDR3 bases are TGTGCCAGCAACCTAGCGGGATCGGACGAGCAGTACTTC.